Described below is a single T cell receptor beta chain sequence and its context. In the original analysis: Amplification of reference gene primers provided the estimated nucleated cell counts. The assay was immunoSEQ multiplex PCR, and TCRdb's table has in-frame clones only and misses some. Clonal size and the V and J genes are those of that table, whereas D and trimming came from the DNA. Among 90,000 to 150,000 clones listed, around 81% were seen once. The data belong to a study of blood T cell repertoires in COVID-19. As for the study in general: From the United States, Italy and Spain came samples of acute and convalescent COVID-19. T cells, B-cell-depleted T cells, or PBMCs provided the cDNA or gDNA that served as material.

From germline, CDR1 is LNHNV and CDR2 YYDKDF (reference sequence). The CDR3 covers 19 residues. The trim removed 0 bases at V and 2 bases at J, leaving 8 bases unmatched. The source of this sequence is a human donor in a cohort sampled during active COVID-19. The chain carries TRBV15 and TRBJ1-6; TRBD1 agrees at 9 bases. Sequencing was carried out using peripheral blood. Here the CDR3 reads CATSRDRGQGLTYNSPLHF. The CDR3 region has the DNA TGTGCCACCAGCAGAGATCGAGGACAGGGGCTCACCTATAATTCACCCCTCCACTTT.